The 20 T cell receptor beta chains given below trace back to one sample, sequenced in a study of graft-versus-host responses after intestinal transplantation. Profiling relied on immunoSEQ multiplex PCR, and the TCRdb table lists in-frame clones only, not all of them. This table holds some 7,100 clones, around 80% found once. Processing of graft tissue released intraepithelial and lamina propria lymphocytes. Sequencing was performed on ileum tissue, taken roughly 230 days after intestinal transplant. The origin of the receptors is a human patient who received an intestinal transplant, so some T cells may come from the graft donor.

The chain links TRBV6-4 to TRBJ1-5; TRBD1 aligns across 9 bases. Germline trimming cut 6 bases from V and 8 bases from J; bases unmatched to any gene: 5. The CDR3 loop spans 13 amino acids. CDR1 and CDR2 (germline): MRHNA, SNTAGT. Written as DNA, the CDR3 is TGTGCCAGCAGCGGGACAGGGAGTGAGCCCCAGCATTTT. Encoded protein: CASSGTGSEPQHF.

The chain links TRBV7-2 to TRBJ2-5; 8 positions agree with TRBD1. The V gene end was trimmed by 2 bases and the J gene end by 0 bases; junction bases not matched to a gene: 5. The CDR3 is 16 amino acids. Per the germline V gene, CDR1 is SGHTA and CDR2 is FQGNSA. The CDR3 DNA is TGTGCCAGCAGCTTAAGGACAGGGCTCCACCAAGAGACCCAGTACTTC. It yields the protein CASSLRTGLHQETQYF.

The chain couples TRBV5-1 to TRBJ2-1; TRBD2 agrees at 7 bases. V was pared by 0 bases and J by 3 bases, with 9 bases of the junction left unmatched. CDR3 length: 17 amino acids. The V gene's germline CDR1 is SGHRS and CDR2 YFSETQ. CDR3 in amino acids: CASSLAGGASGYNEQFF. CDR3 nucleotide sequence: TGCGCCAGCAGCTTGGCCGGTGGGGCTAGCGGCTACAATGAGCAGTTCTTC.

V usage is TRBV2 and J usage is TRBJ2-7; 10 bases align to TRBD1. Germline V gene data show CDR1 as SNHLY and CDR2 as FYNNEI. The CDR3 sequence is 13 residues long. J was trimmed by 7 bases and V by 4 bases; bases with no gene match: 4. CDR3 sequence reads: CASSGQGAWEQYF. In DNA form, the CDR3 reads TGTGCCAGCAGTGGACAGGGGGCGTGGGAGCAGTACTTC. The whole variable domain, filled in from reference TRBV2 and TRBJ2-7, reads EPEVTQTPSHQVTQMGQEVILRCVPISNHLYFYWYRQILGQKVEFLVSFYNNEISEKSEIFDDQFSVERPDGSNFTLKIRSTKLEDSAMYFCASSGQGAWEQYFGPGTRLTVT.

The gene calls are TRBV6-5 and TRBJ2-2, with D possibly being TRBD2 (7 bases). CDR1 is MNHEY and CDR2 is SVGAGI in the germline V gene. Between the trimmed V and J ends, which lost 2 bases and 6 bases, there was a span of 16 bases. This CDR3 is built from 16 residues. The CDR3 is CASSYRLTGRAGELFF. The CDR3 nucleotides are TGTGCCAGCAGTTACCGCCTCACAGGGAGGGCCGGGGAGCTGTTTTTT.

This clone appeared a few times. V gene TRBV9 combines with J gene TRBJ2-1; 9 positions match TRBD2. The V segment lost 2 bases and the J segment 7 bases; nucleotides outside the gene matches: 4. Germline CDR1 reads SGDLS; CDR2 reads YYNGEE. The CDR3 extends over 14 amino acids. In DNA form, the CDR3 reads TGTGCCAGCAGCGTTAGCGGGAGCTCTAATGAGCAGTTCTTC. This encodes CASSVSGSSNEQFF.

The chain combines TRBV2 with TRBJ1-6; D remains unclear. Germline V CDR1 and CDR2: SNHLY, FYNNEI. There are 13 residues in the CDR3. V lost 10 bases and J 5 bases, leaving 12 bases between the germline ends. CDR3: CAIGAGHNSPLHF. For the CDR3, the DNA is TGTGCCATCGGCGCGGGCCATAATTCACCCCTCCACTTT.

The chain uses TRBV7-9 and TRBJ1-2; the match to TRBD1 covers 9 bases. Germline V gene sequence: CDR1 SEHNR, CDR2 FQNEAQ (reference sequence). The length of the CDR3 is 14 residues. The trim removed 4 bases at V and 8 bases at J, leaving 8 bases unmatched. The CDR3: CASSSIQGARGYTF. CDR3 in DNA: TGTGCCAGCAGCTCAATACAGGGGGCGCGAGGCTACACCTTC.

This chain links TRBV7-8 with TRBJ1-2, with a tentative D call TRBD1 (6 bases). Trimming cost V 5 bases and J 4 bases, with 14 bases left between them. Germline V CDR1 and CDR2: SGHVS, FQNEAQ. The CDR3 is 14 amino acids. The CDR3 nucleotides are TGTGCCAGCAGCCCCCGGACAGCTCCCTATGGCTACACCTTC. Translation gives CASSPRTAPYGYTF.

The chain employs TRBV30 and TRBJ1-1; 8 bases match TRBD1. Trimming removed 2 bases from V and 0 bases from J; junction bases left unmatched: 8. Germline V gene sequence: CDR1 GTSNPN, CDR2 SVGIG (reference sequence). The CDR3 runs to 16 residues. CDR3 nucleotide sequence: TGTGCCTGGAGTTTCCCCAGGACAGGGATGAACACTGAAGCTTTCTTT. Protein: CAWSFPRTGMNTEAFF.

V and J are TRBV27 and TRBJ2-7, with unresolved D. V was trimmed by 8 bases and J by 0 bases, leaving 14 bases between them. The V gene's germline CDR1 is MNHEY and CDR2 SMNVEV (reference sequence). The CDR3 has 14 amino acids. CDR3 DNA: TGTGCCAGCGGAGACGGTATAAGCTCCTACGAGCAGTACTTC. Its translation is CASGDGISSYEQYF.

This chain uses TRBV5-5 with TRBJ2-2, with a possible D match to TRBD1 (6 bases). The CDR3 has 15 amino acids. CDR1 is SGHKS, CDR2 YYEKEE, per germline (reference sequence). Trimming took 0 bases from V and 5 from J, leaving 11 bases between them. The CDR3 loop is CASSLVKGVTGELFF. The CDR3 bases are TGTGCCAGCAGCTTGGTAAAGGGGGTGACCGGGGAGCTGTTTTTT.

V usage is TRBV29-1 and J usage is TRBJ1-1; 7 nucleotides agree with TRBD1. Unmatched junction bases numbered 13, after V lost 4 bases and J lost 2 bases. This CDR3 spans 16 amino acids. The germline CDR1 and CDR2 sequences are SQVTM and ANQGSEA. The CDR3 reads CSVGGSSGGRNTEAFF. The CDR3 nucleotides read TGCAGCGTTGGGGGGAGTTCAGGGGGGAGAAACACTGAAGCTTTCTTT.

The gene calls are TRBV5-1 and TRBJ1-2; 9 nucleotides agree with TRBD1. The ends lost 5 bases at V and 4 bases at J; junction bases unmatched: 6. Germline V gene lookup returns CDR1 SGHRS and CDR2 YFSETQ. This CDR3 has 14 residues. This chain's CDR3 is CASSRDRAGYGYTF. In DNA, the CDR3 is TGCGCCAGCAGTAGGGACAGGGCGGGCTATGGCTACACCTTC.

This sequence joins TRBV15 and TRBJ1-1; 7 bases line up with TRBD1. Germline V gene lookup returns CDR1 LNHNV and CDR2 YYDKDF (reference sequence). The CDR3 length is 14 residues. The V gene end was trimmed by 4 bases and the J gene end by 5 bases; junction bases not matched to a gene: 7. The CDR3 sequence is CATSTQTGPTEAFF. The CDR3 DNA is TGTGCCACCAGCACCCAGACAGGGCCGACTGAAGCTTTCTTT.

CDR3 DNA: TGCAGCGTTTGTATTCCGGAGACCCAGTACTTC. Translated: CSVCIPETQYF. The genes are TRBV29-1 and TRBJ2-5, with unresolved D. Between the trimmed V and J ends, which lost 5 bases and 5 bases, there was a span of 9 bases. The CDR3 contains 11 residues. Per the germline V gene, CDR1 is SQVTM and CDR2 is ANQGSEA.

The gene calls are TRBV28 and TRBJ2-1, with D possibly being TRBD2 (5 bases). Germline CDR1 is MDHEN and CDR2 is SYDVKM. V was pared by 5 bases and J by 3 bases, with 17 bases between. The CDR3 has 16 residues. CDR3 nucleotides: TGTGCCAGCAGTCCTTATAGCGCACAATACTACAATGAGCAGTTCTTC. It specifies CASSPYSAQYYNEQFF.

The rearrangement joins TRBV19 to TRBJ1-2; TRBD1 matches 7 bases. The V segment lost 5 bases and the J segment 5 bases; nucleotides outside the gene matches: 2. This CDR3 region has 12 residues. Germline V gives CDR1 LNHDA, CDR2 SQIVND (reference sequence). For the CDR3, the DNA is TGTGCCAGTAGTTCACAGGGGTATGGCTACACCTTC. Amino acids: CASSSQGYGYTF.

The V and J genes are TRBV7-3 and TRBJ2-3, with a possible D match to TRBD2 (5 bases). The germline V and J ends were trimmed by 1 base and 5 bases, with 13 bases remaining between them. Per germline, CDR1 SGHTA and CDR2 FQGTGA. There are 15 residues in the CDR3. The CDR3 here is CASSLNGGSGDTQYF. The CDR3 nucleotides read TGTGCCAGCAGCTTAAATGGTGGGAGTGGAGATACGCAGTATTTT.

This sequence joins TRBV2 and TRBJ2-4; 11 positions agree with TRBD2. CDR1 and CDR2 from the germline V gene are SNHLY and FYNNEI. V dropped 7 bases and J dropped 0; count of bases not matched to a gene: 8. The CDR3 sequence is 17 residues long. This chain's CDR3 is CASTGGLAEIAKNIQYF. As DNA, the CDR3 is TGTGCCAGCACCGGGGGACTAGCGGAAATAGCCAAAAACATTCAGTACTTC.